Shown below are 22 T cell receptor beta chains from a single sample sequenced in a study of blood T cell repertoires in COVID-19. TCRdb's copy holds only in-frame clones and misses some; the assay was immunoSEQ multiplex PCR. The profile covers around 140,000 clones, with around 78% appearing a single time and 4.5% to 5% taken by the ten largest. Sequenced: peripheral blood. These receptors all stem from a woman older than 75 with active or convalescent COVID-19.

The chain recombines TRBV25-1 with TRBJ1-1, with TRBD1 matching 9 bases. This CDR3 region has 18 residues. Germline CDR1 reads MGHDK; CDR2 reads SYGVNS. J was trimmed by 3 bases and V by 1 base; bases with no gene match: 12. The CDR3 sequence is CASSESSWDRVAHTEAFF. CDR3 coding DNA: TGTGCCAGCAGTGAATCCTCGTGGGACAGGGTTGCGCACACTGAAGCTTTCTTT.

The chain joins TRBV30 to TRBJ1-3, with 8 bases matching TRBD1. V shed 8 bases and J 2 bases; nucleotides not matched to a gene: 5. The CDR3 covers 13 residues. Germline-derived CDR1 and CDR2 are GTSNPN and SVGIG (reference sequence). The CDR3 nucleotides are TGTGCCCTGATGACAGGGGCTGGAAACACCATATATTTT. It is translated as CALMTGAGNTIYF.

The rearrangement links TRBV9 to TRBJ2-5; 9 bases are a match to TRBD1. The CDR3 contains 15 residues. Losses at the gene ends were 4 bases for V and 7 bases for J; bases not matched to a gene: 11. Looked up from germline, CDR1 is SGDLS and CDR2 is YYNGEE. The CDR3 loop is CASSPHPQDRGTQYF. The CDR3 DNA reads TGTGCCAGCAGCCCCCATCCCCAGGACAGGGGGACCCAGTACTTC. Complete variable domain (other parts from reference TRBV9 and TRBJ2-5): DSGVTQTPKHLITATGQRVTLRCSPRSGDLSVYWYQQSLDQGLQFLIQYYNGEERAKGNILERFSAQQFPDLHSELNLSSLELGDSALYFCASSPHPQDRGTQYFGPGTRLLVL.

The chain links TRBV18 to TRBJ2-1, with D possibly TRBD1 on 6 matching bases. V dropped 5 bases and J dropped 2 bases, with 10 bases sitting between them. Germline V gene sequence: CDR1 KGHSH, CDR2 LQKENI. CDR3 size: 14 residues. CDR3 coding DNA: TGTGCCAGCTCAAGGACAGATACCTACAATGAGCAGTTCTTC. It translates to CASSRTDTYNEQFF.

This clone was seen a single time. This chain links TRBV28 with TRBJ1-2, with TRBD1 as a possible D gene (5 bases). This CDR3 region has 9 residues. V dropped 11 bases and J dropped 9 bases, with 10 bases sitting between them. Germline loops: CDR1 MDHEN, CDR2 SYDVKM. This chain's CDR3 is CAWGDRYTF. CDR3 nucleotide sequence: TGTGCCTGGGGGGATCGCTACACCTTC.

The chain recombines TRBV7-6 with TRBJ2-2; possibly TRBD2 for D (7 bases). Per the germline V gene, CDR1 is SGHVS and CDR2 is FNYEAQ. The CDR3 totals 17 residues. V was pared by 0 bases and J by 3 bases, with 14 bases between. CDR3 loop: CASSLAGGGGYTGELFF. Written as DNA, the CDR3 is TGTGCCAGCAGCTTAGCTGGCGGGGGCGGGTACACCGGGGAGCTGTTTTTT.

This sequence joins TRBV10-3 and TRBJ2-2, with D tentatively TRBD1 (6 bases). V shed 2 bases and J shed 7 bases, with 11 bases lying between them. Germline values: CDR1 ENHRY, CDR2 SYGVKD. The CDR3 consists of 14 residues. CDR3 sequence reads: CAISERQENGELFF. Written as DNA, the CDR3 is TGTGCCATCAGTGAGCGACAGGAAAACGGGGAGCTGTTTTTT.

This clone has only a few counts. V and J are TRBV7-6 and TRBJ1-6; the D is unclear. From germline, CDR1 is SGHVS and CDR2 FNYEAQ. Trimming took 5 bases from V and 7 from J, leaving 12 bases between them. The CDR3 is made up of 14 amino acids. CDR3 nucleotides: TGTGCCAGCAGCCCGGAGAGGTACAATTCACCCCTCCACTTT. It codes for CASSPERYNSPLHF.

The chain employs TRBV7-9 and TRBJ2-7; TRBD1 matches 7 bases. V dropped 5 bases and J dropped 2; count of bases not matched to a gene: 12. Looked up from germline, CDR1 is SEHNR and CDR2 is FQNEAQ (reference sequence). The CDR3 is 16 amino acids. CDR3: CASSQTHGTGAYEQYF. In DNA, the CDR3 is TGTGCCAGCAGCCAAACGCACGGAACAGGGGCCTACGAGCAGTACTTC. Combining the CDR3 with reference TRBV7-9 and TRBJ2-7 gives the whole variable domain DTGVSQNPRHKITKRGQNVTFRCDPISEHNRLYWYRQTLGQGPEFLTYFQNEAQLEKSRLLSDRFSAERPKGSFSTLEIQRTEQGDSAMYLCASSQTHGTGAYEQYFGPGTRLTVT.

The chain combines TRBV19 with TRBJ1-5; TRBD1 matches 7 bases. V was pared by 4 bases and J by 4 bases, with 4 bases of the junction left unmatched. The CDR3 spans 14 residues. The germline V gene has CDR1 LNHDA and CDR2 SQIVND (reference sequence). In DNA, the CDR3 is TGTGCCAGTAGTAACCCGGACAGGAATCAGCCCCAGCATTTT. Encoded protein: CASSNPDRNQPQHF.

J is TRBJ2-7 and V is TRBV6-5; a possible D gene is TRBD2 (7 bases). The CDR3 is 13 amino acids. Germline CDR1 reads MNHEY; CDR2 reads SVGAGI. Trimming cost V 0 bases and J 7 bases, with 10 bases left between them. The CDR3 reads CASSYSGGAEQYF. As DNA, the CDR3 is TGTGCCAGCAGTTACTCAGGGGGGGCTGAGCAGTACTTC.

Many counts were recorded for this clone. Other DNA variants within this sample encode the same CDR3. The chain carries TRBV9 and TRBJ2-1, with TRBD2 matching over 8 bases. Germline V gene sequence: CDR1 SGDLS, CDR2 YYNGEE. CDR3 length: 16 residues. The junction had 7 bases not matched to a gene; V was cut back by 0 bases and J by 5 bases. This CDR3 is CASSVGGGGTHNEQFF. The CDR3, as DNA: TGTGCCAGCAGCGTAGGGGGCGGGGGGACCCACAATGAGCAGTTCTTC.

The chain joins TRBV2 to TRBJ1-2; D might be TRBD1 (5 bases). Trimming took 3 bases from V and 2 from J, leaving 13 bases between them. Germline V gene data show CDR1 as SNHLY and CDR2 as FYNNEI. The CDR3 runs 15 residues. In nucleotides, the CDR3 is TGTGCCAGCAGTGAGGCAGGGAATCAAAACTATGGCTACACCTTC. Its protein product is CASSEAGNQNYGYTF. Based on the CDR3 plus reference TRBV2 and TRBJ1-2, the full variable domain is EPEVTQTPSHQVTQMGQEVILRCVPISNHLYFYWYRQILGQKVEFLVSFYNNEISEKSEIFDDQFSVERPDGSNFTLKIRSTKLEDSAMYFCASSEAGNQNYGYTFGSGTRLTVV.

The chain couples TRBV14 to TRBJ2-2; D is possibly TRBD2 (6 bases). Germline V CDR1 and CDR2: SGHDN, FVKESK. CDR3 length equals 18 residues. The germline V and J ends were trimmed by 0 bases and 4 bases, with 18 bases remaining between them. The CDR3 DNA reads TGTGCCAGCAGCCAAGATACCCGGCCCCGGGGGACCACCGGGGAGCTGTTTTTT. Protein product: CASSQDTRPRGTTGELFF.

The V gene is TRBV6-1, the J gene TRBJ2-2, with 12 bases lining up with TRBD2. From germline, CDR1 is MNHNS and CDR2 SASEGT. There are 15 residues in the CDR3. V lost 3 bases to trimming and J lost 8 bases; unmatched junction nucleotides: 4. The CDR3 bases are TGTGCCAGCAGTGACGGACTAGCGGGGAAGGGGGAGCTGTTTTTT. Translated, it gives CASSDGLAGKGELFF.

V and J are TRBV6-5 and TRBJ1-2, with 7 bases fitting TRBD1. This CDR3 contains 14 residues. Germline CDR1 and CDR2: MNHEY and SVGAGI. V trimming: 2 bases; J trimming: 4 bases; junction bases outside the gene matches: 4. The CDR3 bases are TGTGCCAGCAGTTACCGGGACAGACCCTATGGCTACACCTTC. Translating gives CASSYRDRPYGYTF.

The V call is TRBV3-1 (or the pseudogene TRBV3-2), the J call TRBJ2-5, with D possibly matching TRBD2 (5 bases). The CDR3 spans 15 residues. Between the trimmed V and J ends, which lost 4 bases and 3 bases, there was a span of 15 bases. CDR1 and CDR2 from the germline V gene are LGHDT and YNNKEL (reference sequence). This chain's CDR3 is CASSPPPPGKETQYF. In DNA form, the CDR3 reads TGTGCCAGCAGCCCCCCCCCACCCGGGAAAGAGACCCAGTACTTC.

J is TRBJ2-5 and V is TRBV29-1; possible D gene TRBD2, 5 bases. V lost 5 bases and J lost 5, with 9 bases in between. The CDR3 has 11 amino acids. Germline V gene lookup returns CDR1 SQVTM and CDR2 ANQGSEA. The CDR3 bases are TGCAGCGTTTACGGGGTGGAGACCCAGTACTTC. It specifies CSVYGVETQYF.

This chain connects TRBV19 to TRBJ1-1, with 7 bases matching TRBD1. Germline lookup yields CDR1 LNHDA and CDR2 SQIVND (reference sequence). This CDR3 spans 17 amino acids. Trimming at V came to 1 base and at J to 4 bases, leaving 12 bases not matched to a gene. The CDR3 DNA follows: TGTGCCAGTAGTATAGTTACTTTTAACCACAGGGGCACTGAAGCTTTCTTT. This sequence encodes CASSIVTFNHRGTEAFF.

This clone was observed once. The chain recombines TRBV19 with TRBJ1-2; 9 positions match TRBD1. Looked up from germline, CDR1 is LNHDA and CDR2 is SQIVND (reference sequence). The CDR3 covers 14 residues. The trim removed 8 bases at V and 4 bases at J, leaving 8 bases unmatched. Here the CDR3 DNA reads TGTGCCAGTCTGGACAGGGGCAAGGGCTATGGCTACACCTTC. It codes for CASLDRGKGYGYTF. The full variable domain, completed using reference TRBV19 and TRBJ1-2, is DGGITQSPKYLFRKEGQNVTLSCEQNLNHDAMYWYRQDPGQGLRLIYYSQIVNDFQKGDIAEGYSVSREKKESFPLTVTSAQKNPTAFYLCASLDRGKGYGYTFGSGTRLTVV.

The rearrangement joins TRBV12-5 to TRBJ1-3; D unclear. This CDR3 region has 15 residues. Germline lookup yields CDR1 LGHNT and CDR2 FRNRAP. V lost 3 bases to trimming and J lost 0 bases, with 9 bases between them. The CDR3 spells CASGLRQASGNTIYF. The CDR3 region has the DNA TGTGCTAGTGGTTTAAGACAAGCCTCTGGAAACACCATATATTTT. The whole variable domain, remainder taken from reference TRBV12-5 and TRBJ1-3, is DARVTQTPRHKVTEMGQEVTMRCQPILGHNTVFWYRQTMMQGLELLAYFRNRAPLDDSGMPKDRFSAEMPDATLATLKIQPSEPRDSAVYFCASGLRQASGNTIYFGEGSWLTVV.

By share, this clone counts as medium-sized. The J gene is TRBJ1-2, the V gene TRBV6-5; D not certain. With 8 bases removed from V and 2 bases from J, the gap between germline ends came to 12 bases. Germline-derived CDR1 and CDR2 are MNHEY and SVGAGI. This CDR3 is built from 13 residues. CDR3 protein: CASSERKNYGYTF. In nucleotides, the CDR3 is TGTGCCAGCTCAGAGAGGAAGAACTATGGCTACACCTTC.